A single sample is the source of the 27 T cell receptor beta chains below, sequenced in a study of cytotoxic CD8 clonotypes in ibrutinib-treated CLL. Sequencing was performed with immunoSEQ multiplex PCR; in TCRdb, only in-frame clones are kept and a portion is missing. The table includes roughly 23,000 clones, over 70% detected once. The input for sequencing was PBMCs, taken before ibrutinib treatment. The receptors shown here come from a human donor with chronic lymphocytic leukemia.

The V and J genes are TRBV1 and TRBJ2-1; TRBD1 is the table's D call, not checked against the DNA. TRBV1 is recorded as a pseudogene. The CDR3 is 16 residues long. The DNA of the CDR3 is TGCACCAGCAGCCAAGATCCAAGGGGGCTTTACAATGAGCAGTTCTTC. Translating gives CTSSQDPRGLYNEQFF.

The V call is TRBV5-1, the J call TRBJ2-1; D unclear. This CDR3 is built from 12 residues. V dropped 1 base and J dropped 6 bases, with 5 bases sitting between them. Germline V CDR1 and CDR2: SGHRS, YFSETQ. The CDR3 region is CASSLIFNEQFF. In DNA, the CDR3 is TGCGCCAGCAGCTTGATCTTCAATGAGCAGTTCTTC.

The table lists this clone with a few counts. The CDR3 is CASSAGRGNEQYF. CDR3 DNA: TGTGCCAGCAGTGCGGGGAGGGGTAACGAGCAGTACTTC. The chain employs TRBV2 and TRBJ2-7, with 7 bases that match TRBD2. CDR1 is SNHLY and CDR2 is FYNNEI in the germline V gene. Germline trimming cut 4 bases from V and 5 bases from J; bases unmatched to any gene: 5. This CDR3 contains 13 residues.

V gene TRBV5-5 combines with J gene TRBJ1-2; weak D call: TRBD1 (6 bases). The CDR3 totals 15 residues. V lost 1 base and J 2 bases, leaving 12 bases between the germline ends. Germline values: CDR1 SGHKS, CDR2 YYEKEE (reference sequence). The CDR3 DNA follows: TGTGCCAGCAGCTTGATTCAGGGACAAAACTATGGCTACACCTTC. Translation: CASSLIQGQNYGYTF.

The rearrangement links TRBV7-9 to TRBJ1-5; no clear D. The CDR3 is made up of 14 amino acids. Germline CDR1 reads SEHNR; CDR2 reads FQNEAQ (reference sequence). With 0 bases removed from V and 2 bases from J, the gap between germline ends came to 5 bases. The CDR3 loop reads CASSLAPGNQPQHF. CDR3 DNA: TGTGCCAGCAGCTTAGCTCCCGGCAATCAGCCCCAGCATTTT.

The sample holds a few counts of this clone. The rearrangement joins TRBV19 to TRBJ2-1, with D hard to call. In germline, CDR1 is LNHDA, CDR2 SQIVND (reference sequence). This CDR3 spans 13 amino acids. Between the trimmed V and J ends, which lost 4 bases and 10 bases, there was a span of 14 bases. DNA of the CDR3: TGTGCCAGTAGTACGGCCCCGGTCGGGGAGCAGTTCTTC. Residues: CASSTAPVGEQFF.

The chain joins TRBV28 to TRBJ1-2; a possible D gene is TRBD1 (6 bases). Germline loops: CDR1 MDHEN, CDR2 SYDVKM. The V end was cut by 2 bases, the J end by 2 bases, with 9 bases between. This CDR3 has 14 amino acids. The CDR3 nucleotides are TGTGCCAGCAGTTTAGCAGGGGCAAACTATGGCTACACCTTC. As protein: CASSLAGANYGYTF.

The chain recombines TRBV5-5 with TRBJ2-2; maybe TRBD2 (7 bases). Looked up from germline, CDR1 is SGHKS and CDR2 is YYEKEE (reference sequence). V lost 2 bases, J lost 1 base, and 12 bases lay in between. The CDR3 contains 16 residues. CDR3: CASSLQGGGNTGELFF. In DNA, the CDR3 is TGTGCCAGCAGCTTACAGGGCGGGGGGAACACCGGGGAGCTGTTTTTT.

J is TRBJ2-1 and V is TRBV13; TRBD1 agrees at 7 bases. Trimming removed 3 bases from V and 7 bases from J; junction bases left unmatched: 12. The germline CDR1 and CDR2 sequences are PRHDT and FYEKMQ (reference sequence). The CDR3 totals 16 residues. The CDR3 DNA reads TGTGCCAGCAGCTTCCTTACGACAGGGCTTATGAATGAGCAGTTCTTC. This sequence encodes CASSFLTTGLMNEQFF. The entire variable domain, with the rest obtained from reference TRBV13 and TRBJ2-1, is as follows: AAGVIQSPRHLIKEKRETATLKCYPIPRHDTVYWYQQGPGQDPQFLISFYEKMQSDKGSIPDRFSAQQFSDYHSELNMSSLELGDSALYFCASSFLTTGLMNEQFFGPGTRLTVL.

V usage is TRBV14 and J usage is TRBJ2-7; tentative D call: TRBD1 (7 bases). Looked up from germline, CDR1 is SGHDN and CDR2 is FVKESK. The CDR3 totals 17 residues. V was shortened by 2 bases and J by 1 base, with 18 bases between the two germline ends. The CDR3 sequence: CASSQNGGTVTSYEQYF. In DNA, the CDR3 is TGTGCCAGCAGCCAAAACGGAGGGACAGTGACATCCTACGAGCAGTACTTC. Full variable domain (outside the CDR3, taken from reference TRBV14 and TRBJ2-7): EAGVTQFPSHSVIEKGQTVTLRCDPISGHDNLYWYRRVMGKEIKFLLHFVKESKQDESGMPNNRFLAERTGGTYSTLKVQPAELEDSGVYFCASSQNGGTVTSYEQYFGPGTRLTVT.

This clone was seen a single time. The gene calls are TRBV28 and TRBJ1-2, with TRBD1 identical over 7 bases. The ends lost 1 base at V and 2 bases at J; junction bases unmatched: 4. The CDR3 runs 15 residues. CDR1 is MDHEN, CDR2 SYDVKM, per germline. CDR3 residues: CASSLLGQWNYGYTF. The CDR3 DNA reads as TGTGCCAGCAGTTTATTGGGACAGTGGAACTATGGCTACACCTTC.

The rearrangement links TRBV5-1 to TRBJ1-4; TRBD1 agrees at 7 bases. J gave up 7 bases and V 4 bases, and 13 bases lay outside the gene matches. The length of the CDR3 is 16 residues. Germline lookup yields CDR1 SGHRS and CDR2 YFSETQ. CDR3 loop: CASSTGSTGAGEKLFF. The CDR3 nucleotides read TGCGCCAGCAGCACCGGCAGTACAGGGGCGGGTGAAAAACTGTTTTTT.

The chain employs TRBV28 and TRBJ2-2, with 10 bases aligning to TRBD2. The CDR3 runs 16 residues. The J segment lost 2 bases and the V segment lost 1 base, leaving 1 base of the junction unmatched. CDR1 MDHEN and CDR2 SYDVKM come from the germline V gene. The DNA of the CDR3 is TGTGCCAGCAGTTTATCACTAGCGGGAAACACCGGGGAGCTGTTTTTT. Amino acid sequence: CASSLSLAGNTGELFF.

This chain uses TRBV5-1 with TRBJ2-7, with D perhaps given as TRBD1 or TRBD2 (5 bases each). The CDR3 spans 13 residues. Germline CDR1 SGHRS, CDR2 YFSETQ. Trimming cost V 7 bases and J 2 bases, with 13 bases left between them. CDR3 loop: CASGRDGAYEQYF. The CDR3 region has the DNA TGCGCCAGCGGCCGGGACGGTGCCTACGAGCAGTACTTC.

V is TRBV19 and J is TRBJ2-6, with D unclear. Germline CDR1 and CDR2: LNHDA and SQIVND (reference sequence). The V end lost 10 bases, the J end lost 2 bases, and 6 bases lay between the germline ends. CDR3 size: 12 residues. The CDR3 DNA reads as TGTGCCACGAGTCCTGGGGCCAACGTCCTGACTTTC. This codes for CATSPGANVLTF.

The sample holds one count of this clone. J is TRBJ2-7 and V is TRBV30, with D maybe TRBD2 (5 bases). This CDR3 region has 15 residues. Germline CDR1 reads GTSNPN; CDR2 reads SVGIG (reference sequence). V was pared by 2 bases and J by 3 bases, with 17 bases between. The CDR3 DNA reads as TGTGCCTGGAGTTCCCCTGGTCCCCGGGGCTACGAGCAGTACTTC. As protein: CAWSSPGPRGYEQYF. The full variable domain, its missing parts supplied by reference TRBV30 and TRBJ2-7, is SQTIHQWPATLVQPVGSPLSLECTVEGTSNPNLYWYRQAAGRGLQLLFYSVGIGQISSEVPQNLSASRPQDRQFILSSKKLLLSDSGFYLCAWSSPGPRGYEQYFGPGTRLTVT.

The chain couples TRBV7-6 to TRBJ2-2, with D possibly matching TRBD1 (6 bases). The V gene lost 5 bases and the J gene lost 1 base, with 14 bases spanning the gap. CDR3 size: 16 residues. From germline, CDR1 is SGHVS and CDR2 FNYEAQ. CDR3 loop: CASSIRGYGNTGELFF. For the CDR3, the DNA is TGTGCCAGCAGCATAAGGGGGTACGGGAACACCGGGGAGCTGTTTTTT.

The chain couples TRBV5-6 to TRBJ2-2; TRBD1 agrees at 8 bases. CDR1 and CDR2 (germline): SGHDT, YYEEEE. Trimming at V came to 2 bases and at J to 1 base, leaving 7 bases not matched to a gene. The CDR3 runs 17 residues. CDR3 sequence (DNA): TGTGCCAGCAGCTTACTATCCGGGACAGGGAACACCGGGGAGCTGTTTTTT. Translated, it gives CASSLLSGTGNTGELFF.

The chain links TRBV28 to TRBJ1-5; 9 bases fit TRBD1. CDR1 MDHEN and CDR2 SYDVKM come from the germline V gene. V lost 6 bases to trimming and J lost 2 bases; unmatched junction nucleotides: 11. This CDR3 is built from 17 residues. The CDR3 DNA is TGTGCCAGCAGGCCGACAGGGGGTCAGGTTGGCAATCAGCCCCAGCATTTT. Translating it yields CASRPTGGQVGNQPQHF.

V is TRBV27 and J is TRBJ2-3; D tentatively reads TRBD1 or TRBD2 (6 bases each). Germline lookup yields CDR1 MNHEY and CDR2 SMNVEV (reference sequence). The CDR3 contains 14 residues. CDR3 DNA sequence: TGTGCAGCCCAAAGGGGGGTATACACAGATACGCAGTATTTT. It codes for CAAQRGVYTDTQYF.

This chain's CDR3 is CASRAVYEQYF. The CDR3 nucleotides read TGTGCCAGCAGGGCAGTCTACGAGCAGTACTTC. The chain employs TRBV2 and TRBJ2-7; D unresolved. The CDR3 is made up of 11 amino acids. The V end lost 6 bases, the J end lost 3 bases, and 6 bases lay between the germline ends. Germline CDR1 is SNHLY and CDR2 is FYNNEI.

The chain's CDR3 is CASSPRDTPSSGANVLTF. Here the CDR3 DNA reads TGTGCCAGCAGCCCTCGGGACACGCCGAGCTCTGGGGCCAACGTCCTGACTTTC. The rearrangement uses TRBV7-8 and TRBJ2-6; TRBD1 is a possible D gene (6 bases). Germline CDR1 is SGHVS and CDR2 is FQNEAQ. The CDR3 covers 18 residues. Trimming pared 5 bases from V and 0 bases from J, leaving 17 bases between.

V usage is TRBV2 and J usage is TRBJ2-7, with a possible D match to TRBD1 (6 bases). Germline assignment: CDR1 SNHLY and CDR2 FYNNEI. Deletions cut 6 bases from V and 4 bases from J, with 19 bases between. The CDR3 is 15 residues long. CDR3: CASRRPTGLRYEQYF. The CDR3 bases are TGTGCCAGCAGGCGCCCGACAGGCCTCAGGTACGAGCAGTACTTC. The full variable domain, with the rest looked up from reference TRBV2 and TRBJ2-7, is EPEVTQTPSHQVTQMGQEVILRCVPISNHLYFYWYRQILGQKVEFLVSFYNNEISEKSEIFDDQFSVERPDGSNFTLKIRSTKLEDSAMYFCASRRPTGLRYEQYFGPGTRLTVT.

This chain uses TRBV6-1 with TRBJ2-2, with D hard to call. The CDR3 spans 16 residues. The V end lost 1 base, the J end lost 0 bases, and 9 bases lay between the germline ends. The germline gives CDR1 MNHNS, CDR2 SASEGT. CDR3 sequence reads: CASSEGVGSNTGELFF. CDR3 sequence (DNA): TGTGCCAGCAGTGAAGGGGTCGGATCGAACACCGGGGAGCTGTTTTTT.

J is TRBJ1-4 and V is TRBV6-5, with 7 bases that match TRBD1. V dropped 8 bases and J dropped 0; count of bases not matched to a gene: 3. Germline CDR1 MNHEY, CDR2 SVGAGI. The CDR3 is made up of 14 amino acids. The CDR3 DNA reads TGTGCCAGCTCAGGGGGTGCAACTAATGAAAAACTGTTTTTT. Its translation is CASSGGATNEKLFF.

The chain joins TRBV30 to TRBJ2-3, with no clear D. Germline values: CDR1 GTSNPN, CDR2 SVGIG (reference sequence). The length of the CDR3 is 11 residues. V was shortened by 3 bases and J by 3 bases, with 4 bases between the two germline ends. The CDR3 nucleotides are TGTGCCTGGAGATCTACAGATACGCAGTATTTT. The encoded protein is CAWRSTDTQYF.

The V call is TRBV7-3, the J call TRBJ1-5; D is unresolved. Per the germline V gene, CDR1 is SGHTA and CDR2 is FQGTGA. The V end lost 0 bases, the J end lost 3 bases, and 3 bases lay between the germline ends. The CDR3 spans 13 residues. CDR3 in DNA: TGTGCCAGCAGCTTAACCCACAATCAGCCCCAGCATTTT. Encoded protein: CASSLTHNQPQHF.